This T cell receptor beta chain is from a study of T cells after yellow fever vaccination. They built TCR cDNA with 5'RACE template switching, a step that put in a universal primer site and UMIs. TCRdb called the 5' RACE reads again in MiXCR, with one record for every CDR3 protein. Of tens of thousands of distinct CDR3 sequences listed, roughly 3.3% are singletons. This clonotype showed up many times. The material was PBMCs, either bulk or a sorted T-cell subset (CD4+, CD8+, memory, or dextramer-sorted; not recorded which), obtained more than 40 days after the first yellow fever vaccination. This TCR was sampled from a man in his late teens or twenties who received the YFV17D yellow fever vaccine.

The CDR3 reads CASSLQGANSPLHF. CDR3 nucleotides: TGTGCCAGCAGTTTACAGGGCGCGAATTCACCCCTCCACTTT. This chain links TRBV12-3 or TRBV12-4 with TRBJ1-6; possibly TRBD1 for D (5 bases). This CDR3 spans 14 amino acids. V was cut by 2 bases and J by 7 bases, with 9 bases left in between.